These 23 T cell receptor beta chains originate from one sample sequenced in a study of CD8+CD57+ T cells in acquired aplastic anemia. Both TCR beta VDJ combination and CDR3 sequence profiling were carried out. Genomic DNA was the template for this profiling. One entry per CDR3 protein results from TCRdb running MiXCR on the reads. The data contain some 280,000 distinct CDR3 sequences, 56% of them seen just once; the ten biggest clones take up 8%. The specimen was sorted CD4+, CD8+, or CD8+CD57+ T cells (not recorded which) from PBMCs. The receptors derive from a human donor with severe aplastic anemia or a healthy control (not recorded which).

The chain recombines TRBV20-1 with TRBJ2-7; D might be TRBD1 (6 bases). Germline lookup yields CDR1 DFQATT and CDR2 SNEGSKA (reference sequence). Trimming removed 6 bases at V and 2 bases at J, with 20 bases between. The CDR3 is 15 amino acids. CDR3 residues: CSALNRDKGTYEQYF. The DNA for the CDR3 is TGCAGTGCCCTAAACCGGGACAAGGGTACCTACGAGCAGTACTTC.

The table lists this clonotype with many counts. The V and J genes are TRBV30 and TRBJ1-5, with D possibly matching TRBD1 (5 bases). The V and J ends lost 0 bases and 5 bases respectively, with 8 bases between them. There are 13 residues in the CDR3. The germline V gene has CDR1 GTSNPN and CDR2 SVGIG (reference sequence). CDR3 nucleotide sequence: TGTGCCTGGAGTGTAGGAGGGGATCAGCCCCAGCATTTT. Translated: CAWSVGGDQPQHF.

The CDR3 region has the DNA TGTGCCAGCTTAGCCAGTGCCTATAATTCACCCCTCCACTTT. Its protein product is CASLASAYNSPLHF. The V gene is TRBV6-5, the J gene TRBJ1-6; D call uncertain. Germline V gives CDR1 MNHEY, CDR2 SVGAGI. CDR3 length: 14 amino acids. V was cut by 8 bases and J by 2 bases, with 10 bases left in between.

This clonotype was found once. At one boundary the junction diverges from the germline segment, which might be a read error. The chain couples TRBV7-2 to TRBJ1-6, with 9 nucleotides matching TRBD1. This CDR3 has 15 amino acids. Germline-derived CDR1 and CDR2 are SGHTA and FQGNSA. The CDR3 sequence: CASSLRQGVNSPLYF. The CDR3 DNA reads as TGTGCCAGCAGCTTACGACAGGGGGTTAATTCACCCCTCTACTTT.

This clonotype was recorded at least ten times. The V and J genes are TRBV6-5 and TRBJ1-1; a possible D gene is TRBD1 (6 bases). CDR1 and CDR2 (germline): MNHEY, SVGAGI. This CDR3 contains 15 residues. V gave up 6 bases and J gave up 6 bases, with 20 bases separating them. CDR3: CASSLIQGRGAEAFF. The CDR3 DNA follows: TGTGCCAGCAGCTTGATACAGGGCCGGGGCGCTGAAGCTTTCTTT.

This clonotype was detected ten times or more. This chain's CDR3 is CASSSIGVEGGTQYF. The CDR3 nucleotides read TGTGCCAGCAGCTCCATAGGGGTTGAGGGCGGTACGCAGTATTTT. This chain connects TRBV6-2 or TRBV6-3 to TRBJ2-3; D is possibly TRBD1 or TRBD2 (5 bases each). Germline loops: CDR1 MNHEY, CDR2 SVGEGT. This CDR3 spans 15 amino acids. Trimming removed 6 bases from V and 8 bases from J, with 21 bases in between.

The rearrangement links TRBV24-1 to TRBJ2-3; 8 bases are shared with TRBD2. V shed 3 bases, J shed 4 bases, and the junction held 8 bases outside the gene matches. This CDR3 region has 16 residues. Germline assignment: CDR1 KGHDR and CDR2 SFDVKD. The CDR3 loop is CATSDPGAGGPDTQYF. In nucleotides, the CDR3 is TGTGCCACCAGTGATCCGGGGGCGGGGGGCCCAGATACGCAGTATTTT.

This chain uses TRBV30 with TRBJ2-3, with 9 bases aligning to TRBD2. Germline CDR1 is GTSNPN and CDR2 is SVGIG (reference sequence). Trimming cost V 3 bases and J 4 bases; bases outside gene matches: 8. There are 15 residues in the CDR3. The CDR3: CAWSWASGDADTQYF. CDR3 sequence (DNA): TGTGCCTGGAGCTGGGCTAGCGGGGACGCAGATACGCAGTATTTT.

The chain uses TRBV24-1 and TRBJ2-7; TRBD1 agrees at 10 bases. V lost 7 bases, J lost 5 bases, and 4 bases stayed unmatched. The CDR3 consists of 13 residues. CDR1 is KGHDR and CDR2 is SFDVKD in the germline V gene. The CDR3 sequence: CATSGDRGHEQYF. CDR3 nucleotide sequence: TGTGCCACCAGCGGGGACAGGGGCCACGAGCAGTACTTC.

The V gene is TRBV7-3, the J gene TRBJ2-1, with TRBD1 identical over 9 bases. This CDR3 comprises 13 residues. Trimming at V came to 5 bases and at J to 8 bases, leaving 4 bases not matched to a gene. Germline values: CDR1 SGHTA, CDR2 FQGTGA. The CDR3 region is CASSTWTGDEQFF. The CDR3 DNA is TGTGCCAGCAGCACCTGGACAGGGGATGAGCAGTTCTTC.

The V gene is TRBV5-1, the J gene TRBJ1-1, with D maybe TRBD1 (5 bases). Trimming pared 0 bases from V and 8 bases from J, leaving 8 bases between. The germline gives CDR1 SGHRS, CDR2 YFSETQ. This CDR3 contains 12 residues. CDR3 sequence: CASSLAGGEAFF. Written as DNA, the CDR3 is TGCGCCAGCAGCTTGGCCGGGGGAGAAGCTTTCTTT.

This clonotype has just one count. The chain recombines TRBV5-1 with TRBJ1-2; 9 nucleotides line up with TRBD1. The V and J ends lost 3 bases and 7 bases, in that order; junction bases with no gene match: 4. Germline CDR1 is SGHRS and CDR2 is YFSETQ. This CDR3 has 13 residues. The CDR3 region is CASSWGQGGGYTF. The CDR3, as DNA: TGCGCCAGCAGCTGGGGACAGGGTGGTGGCTACACCTTC.

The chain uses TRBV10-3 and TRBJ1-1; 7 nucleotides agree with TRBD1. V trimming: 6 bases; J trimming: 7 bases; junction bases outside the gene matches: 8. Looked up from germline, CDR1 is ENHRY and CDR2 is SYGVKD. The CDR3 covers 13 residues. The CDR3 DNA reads TGTGCCATCAGGCCCCCAGGGACAGTTGAAGCTTTCTTT. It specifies CAIRPPGTVEAFF.

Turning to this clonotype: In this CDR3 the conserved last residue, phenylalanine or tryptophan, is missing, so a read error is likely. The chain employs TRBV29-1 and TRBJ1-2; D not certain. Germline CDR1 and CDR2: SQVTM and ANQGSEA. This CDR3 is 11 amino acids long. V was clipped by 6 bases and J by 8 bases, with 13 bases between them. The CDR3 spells CSVKWEVGYTL. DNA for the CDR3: TGCAGCGTAAAGTGGGAGGTCGGCTACACCCTC.

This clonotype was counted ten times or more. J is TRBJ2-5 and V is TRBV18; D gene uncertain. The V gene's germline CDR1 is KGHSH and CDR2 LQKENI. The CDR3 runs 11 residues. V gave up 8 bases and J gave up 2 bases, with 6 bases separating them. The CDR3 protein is CASSPQETQYF. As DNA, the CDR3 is TGTGCCAGCAGCCCACAAGAGACCCAGTACTTC.

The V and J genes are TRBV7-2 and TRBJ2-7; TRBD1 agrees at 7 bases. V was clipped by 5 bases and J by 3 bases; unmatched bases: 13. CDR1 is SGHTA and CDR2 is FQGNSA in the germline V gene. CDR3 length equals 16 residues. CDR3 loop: CASSPFWTGGNYEQYF. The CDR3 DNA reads TGTGCCAGCAGCCCCTTCTGGACAGGAGGAAACTACGAGCAGTACTTC.

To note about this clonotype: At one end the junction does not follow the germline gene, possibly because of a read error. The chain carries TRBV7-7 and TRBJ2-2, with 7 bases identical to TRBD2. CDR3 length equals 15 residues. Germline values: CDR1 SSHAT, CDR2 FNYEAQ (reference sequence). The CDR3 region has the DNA TGTGCTAGCAGCGCGCGGACTAGAGGTACCGGGGAGCTGTTTTTT. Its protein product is CASSARTRGTGELFF.

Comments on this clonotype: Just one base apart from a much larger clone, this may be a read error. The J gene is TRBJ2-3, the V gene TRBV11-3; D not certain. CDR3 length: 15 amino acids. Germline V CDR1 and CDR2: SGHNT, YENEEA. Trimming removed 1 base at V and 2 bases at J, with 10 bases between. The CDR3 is CASSLGAQLTDTQYF. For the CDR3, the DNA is TGTGCCAGCAGCTTAGGCGCTCAACTCACAGATACGCAGTATTTT.

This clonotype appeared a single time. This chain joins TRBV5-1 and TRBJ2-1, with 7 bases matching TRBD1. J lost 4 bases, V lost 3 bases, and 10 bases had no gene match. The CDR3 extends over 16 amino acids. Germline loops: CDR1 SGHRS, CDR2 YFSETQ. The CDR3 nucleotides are TGCGCCAGCAGCTCGAGACAGGGCCCCTATTACAATGAGCAGTTCTTC. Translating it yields CASSSRQGPYYNEQFF.

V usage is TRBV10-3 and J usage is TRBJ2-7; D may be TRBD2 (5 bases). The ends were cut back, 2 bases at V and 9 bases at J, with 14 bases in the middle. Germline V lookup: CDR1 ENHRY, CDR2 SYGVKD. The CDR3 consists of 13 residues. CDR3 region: CAISEPRTPPQYF. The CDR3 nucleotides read TGTGCCATCAGTGAGCCGAGGACTCCGCCGCAGTACTTC.

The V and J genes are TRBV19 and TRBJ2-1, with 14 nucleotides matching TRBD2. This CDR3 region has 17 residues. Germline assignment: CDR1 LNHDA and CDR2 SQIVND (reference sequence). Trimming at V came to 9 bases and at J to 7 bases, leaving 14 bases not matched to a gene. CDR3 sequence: CASSGLAGGLGKNEQFF. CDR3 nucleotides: TGTGCCAGCAGCGGACTAGCGGGAGGCCTCGGGAAGAATGAGCAGTTCTTC. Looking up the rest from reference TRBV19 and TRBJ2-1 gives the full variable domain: DGGITQSPKYLFRKEGQNVTLSCEQNLNHDAMYWYRQDPGQGLRLIYYSQIVNDFQKGDIAEGYSVSREKKESFPLTVTSAQKNPTAFYLCASSGLAGGLGKNEQFFGPGTRLTVL.

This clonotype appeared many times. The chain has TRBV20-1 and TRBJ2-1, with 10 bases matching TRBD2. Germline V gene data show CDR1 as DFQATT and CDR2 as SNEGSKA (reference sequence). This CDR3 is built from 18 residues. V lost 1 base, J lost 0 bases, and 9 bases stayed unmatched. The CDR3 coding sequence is TGCAGTGCTAGAGTAATACGGACTAGCGGCCTCTCCTACAATGAGCAGTTCTTC. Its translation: CSARVIRTSGLSYNEQFF.

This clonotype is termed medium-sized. In DNA, the CDR3 is TGTGCCAGCAGCCAAGGGGAGGGGCTCTACGAGCAGTACTTC. It translates to CASSQGEGLYEQYF. This chain connects TRBV4-2 to TRBJ2-7, with TRBD2 matching over 7 bases. The germline gives CDR1 LGHNA, CDR2 YNFKEQ. Unmatched junction bases numbered 3, after V lost 1 base and J lost 3 bases. This CDR3 comprises 14 residues.